This T cell receptor (beta chain) was profiled in a study of radiation and T cells in renal cell carcinoma. This table comes from immunoSEQ multiplex PCR, and its TCRdb copy is limited to in-frame clones, with some not included. Of around 86,000 clones listed, about 86% are singletons. Time point specified: blood 2 weeks post-SBRT. Treatment specified: 15 Gy SBRT to primary tumor, nephrectomy 4 weeks later. Germline CDR1 and CDR2: MNHNY and SVGAGI (reference sequence). Trimming took off 0 bases at V and 5 bases at J, with 13 bases between the two ends. The CDR3 sequence is 15 residues long. The TCR was taken from a woman aged 50 to 65 with renal cell carcinoma. The material was blood, obtained from a patient whose treatment included radiotherapy and nephrectomy. This rearrangement joins TRBV6-6 to TRBJ1-2; D is unresolved. The CDR3 is CASSYSRRGSYGYTF. CDR3 bases: TGTGCCAGCAGTTACTCGCGACGAGGGAGTTATGGCTACACCTTC.